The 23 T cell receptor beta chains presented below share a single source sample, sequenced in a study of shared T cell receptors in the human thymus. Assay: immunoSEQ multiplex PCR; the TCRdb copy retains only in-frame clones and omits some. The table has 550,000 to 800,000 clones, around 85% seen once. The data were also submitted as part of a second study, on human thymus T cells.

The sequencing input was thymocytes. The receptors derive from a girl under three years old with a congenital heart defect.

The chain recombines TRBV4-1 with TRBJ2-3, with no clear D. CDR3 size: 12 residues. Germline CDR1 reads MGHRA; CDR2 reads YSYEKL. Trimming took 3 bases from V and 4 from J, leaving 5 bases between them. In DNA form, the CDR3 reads TGCGCCAGCAGCCACCGTTCAGATACGCAGTATTTT. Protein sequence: CASSHRSDTQYF.

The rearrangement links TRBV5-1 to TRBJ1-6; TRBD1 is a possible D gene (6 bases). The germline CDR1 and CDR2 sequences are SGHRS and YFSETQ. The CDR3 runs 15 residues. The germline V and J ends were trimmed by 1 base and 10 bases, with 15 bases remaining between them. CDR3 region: CASSLLGRGGSPLHF. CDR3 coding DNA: TGCGCCAGCAGCTTGTTGGGCAGGGGAGGGTCACCCCTCCACTTT. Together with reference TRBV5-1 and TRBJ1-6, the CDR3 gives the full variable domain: KAGVTQTPRYLIKTRGQQVTLSCSPISGHRSVSWYQQTPGQGLQFLFEYFSETQRNKGNFPGRFSGRQFSNSRSEMNVSTLELGDSALYLCASSLLGRGGSPLHFGNGTRLTVT.

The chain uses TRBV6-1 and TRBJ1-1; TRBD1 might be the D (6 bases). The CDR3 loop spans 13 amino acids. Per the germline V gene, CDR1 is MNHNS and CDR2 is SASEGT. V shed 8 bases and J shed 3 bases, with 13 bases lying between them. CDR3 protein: CASRWGRDTEAFF. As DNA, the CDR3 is TGTGCCAGCCGGTGGGGGCGAGACACTGAAGCTTTCTTT.

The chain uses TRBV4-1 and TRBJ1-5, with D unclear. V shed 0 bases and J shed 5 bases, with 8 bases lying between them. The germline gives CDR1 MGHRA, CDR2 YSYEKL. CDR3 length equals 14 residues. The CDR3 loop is CASSQEEADQPQHF. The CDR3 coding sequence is TGCGCCAGCAGCCAAGAAGAGGCGGATCAGCCCCAGCATTTT.

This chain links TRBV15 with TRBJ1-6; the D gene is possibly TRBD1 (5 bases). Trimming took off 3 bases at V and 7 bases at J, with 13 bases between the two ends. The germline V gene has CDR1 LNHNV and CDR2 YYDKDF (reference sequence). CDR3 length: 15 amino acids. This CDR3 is CATSSRSGFNSPLHF. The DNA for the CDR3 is TGTGCCACCAGCAGTAGATCAGGGTTCAATTCACCCCTCCACTTT.

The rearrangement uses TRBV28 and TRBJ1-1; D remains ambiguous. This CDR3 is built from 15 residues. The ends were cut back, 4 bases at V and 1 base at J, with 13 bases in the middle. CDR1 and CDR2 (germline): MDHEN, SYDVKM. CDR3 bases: TGTGCCAGCAGTTACAATGTTTCCAGGAACACTGAAGCTTTCTTT. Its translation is CASSYNVSRNTEAFF.

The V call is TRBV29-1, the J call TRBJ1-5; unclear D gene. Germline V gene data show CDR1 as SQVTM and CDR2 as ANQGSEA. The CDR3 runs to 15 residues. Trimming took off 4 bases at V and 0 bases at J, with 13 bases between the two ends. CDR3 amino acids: CSVGIDGDSNQPQHF. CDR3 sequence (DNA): TGCAGCGTTGGGATTGACGGAGATAGCAATCAGCCCCAGCATTTT.

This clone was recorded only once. This chain's CDR3 is CASIALSGGTEAFF. CDR3 DNA sequence: TGTGCCAGCATCGCCCTTTCCGGGGGCACTGAAGCTTTCTTT. The chain uses TRBV28 and TRBJ1-1, with a tentative D call TRBD1 (5 bases). The CDR3 is made up of 14 amino acids. The ends were cut back, 7 bases at V and 4 bases at J, with 16 bases in the middle. Germline V gene lookup returns CDR1 MDHEN and CDR2 SYDVKM.

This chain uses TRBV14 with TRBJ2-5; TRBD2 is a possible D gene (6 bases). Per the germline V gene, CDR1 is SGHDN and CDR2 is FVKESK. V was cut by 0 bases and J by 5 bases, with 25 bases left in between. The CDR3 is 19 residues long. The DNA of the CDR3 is TGTGCCAGCAGCCAAGATGCCCCCGCCCGCCGGGTTGGGGGGGAGACCCAGTACTTC. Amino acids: CASSQDAPARRVGGETQYF. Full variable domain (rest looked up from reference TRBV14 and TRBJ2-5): EAGVTQFPSHSVIEKGQTVTLRCDPISGHDNLYWYRRVMGKEIKFLLHFVKESKQDESGMPNNRFLAERTGGTYSTLKVQPAELEDSGVYFCASSQDAPARRVGGETQYFGPGTRLLVL.

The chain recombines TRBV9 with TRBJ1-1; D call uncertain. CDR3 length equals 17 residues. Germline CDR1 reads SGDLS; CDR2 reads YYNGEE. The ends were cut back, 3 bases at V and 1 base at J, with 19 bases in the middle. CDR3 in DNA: TGTGCCAGCAGCGATCCTATGGGTCCTGCGGGGAACACTGAAGCTTTCTTT. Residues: CASSDPMGPAGNTEAFF. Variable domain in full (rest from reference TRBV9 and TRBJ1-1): DSGVTQTPKHLITATGQRVTLRCSPRSGDLSVYWYQQSLDQGLQFLIQYYNGEERAKGNILERFSAQQFPDLHSELNLSSLELGDSALYFCASSDPMGPAGNTEAFFGQGTRLTVV.

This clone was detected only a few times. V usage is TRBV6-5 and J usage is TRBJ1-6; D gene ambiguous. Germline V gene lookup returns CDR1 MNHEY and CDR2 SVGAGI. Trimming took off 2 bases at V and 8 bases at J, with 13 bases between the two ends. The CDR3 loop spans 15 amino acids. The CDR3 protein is CASSYPPTGDSPLHF. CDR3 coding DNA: TGTGCCAGCAGTTACCCACCCACCGGGGATTCACCCCTCCACTTT.

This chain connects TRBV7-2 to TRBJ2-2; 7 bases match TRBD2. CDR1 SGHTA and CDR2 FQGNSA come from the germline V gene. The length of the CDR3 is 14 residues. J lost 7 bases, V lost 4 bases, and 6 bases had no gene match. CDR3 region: CASSYGLGVGELFF. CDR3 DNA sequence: TGTGCCAGCAGCTACGGACTAGGGGTCGGGGAGCTGTTTTTT.

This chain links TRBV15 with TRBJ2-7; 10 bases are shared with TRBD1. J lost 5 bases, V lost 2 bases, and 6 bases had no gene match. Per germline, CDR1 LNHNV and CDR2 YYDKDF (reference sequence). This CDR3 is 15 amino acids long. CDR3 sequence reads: CATSRTGTGAHEQYF. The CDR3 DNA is TGTGCCACCAGCAGAACCGGGACAGGGGCCCACGAGCAGTACTTC.

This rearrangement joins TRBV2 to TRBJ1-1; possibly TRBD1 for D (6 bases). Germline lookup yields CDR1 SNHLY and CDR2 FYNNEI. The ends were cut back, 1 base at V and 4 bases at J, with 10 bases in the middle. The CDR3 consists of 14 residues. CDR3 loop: CASSEGGPGTEAFF. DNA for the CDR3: TGTGCCAGCAGTGAAGGGGGGCCGGGCACTGAAGCTTTCTTT. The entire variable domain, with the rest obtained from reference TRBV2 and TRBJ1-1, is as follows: EPEVTQTPSHQVTQMGQEVILRCVPISNHLYFYWYRQILGQKVEFLVSFYNNEISEKSEIFDDQFSVERPDGSNFTLKIRSTKLEDSAMYFCASSEGGPGTEAFFGQGTRLTVV.

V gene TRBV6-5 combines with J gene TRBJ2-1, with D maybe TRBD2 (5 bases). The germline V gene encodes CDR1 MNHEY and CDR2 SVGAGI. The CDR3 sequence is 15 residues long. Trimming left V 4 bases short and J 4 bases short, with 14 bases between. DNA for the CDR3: TGTGCCAGCAGTTCTAGGCCCTGCGGGTACAATGAGCAGTTCTTC. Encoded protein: CASSSRPCGYNEQFF.

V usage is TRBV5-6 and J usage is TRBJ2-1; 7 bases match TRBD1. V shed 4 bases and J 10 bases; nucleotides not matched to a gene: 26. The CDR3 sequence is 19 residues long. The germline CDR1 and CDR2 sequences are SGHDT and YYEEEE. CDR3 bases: TGTGCCAGCAGCCCAAGAACTGACAGGGAACTTACAATAACGGGGGAGCAGTTCTTC. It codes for CASSPRTDRELTITGEQFF.

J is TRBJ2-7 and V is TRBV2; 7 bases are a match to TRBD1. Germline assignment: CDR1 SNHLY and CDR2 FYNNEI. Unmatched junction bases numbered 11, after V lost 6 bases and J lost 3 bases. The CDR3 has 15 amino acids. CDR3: CASRQNRGQYYEQYF. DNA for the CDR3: TGTGCCAGCAGGCAAAACAGGGGTCAATACTACGAGCAGTACTTC.

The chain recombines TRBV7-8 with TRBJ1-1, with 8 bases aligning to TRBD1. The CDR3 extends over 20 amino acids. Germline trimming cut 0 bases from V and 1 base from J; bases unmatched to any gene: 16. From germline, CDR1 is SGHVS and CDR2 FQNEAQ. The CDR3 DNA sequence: TGTGCCAGCAGCTTAGCGAAATGGGACAGGTTTAATATGCGGAACACTGAAGCTTTCTTT. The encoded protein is CASSLAKWDRFNMRNTEAFF.

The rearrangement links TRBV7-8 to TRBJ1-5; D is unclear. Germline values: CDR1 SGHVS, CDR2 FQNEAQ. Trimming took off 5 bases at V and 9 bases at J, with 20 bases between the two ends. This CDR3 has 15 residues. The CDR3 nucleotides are TGTGCCAGCAGCCCAACTGACGGAGCTCACTGGCCCCAGCATTTT. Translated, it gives CASSPTDGAHWPQHF.

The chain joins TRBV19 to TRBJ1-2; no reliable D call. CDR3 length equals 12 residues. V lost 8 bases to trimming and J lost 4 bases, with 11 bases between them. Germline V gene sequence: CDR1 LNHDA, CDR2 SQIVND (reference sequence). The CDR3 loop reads CASGGPIYGYTF. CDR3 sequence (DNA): TGTGCCAGTGGAGGACCGATCTATGGCTACACCTTC.

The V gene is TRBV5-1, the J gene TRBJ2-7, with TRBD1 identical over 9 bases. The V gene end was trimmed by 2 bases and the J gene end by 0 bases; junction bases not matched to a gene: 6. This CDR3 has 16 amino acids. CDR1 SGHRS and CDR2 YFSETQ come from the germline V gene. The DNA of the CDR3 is TGCGCCAGCAGCTTAGGGACAGGGTATAGCTCCTACGAGCAGTACTTC. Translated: CASSLGTGYSSYEQYF.

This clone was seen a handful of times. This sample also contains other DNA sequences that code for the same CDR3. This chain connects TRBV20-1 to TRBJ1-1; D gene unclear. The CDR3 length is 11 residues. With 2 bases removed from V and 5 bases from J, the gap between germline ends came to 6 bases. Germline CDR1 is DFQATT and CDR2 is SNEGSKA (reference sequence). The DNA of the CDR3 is TGCAGTGCTAGACGGGTGACTGAAGCTTTCTTT. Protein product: CSARRVTEAFF.

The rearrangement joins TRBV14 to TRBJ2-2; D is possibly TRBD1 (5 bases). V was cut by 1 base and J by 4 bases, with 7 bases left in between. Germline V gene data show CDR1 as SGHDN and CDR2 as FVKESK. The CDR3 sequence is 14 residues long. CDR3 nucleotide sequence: TGTGCCAGCAGCCAAGCAGGGTTCACCGGGGAGCTGTTTTTT. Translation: CASSQAGFTGELFF.